These T cell receptor beta chains were read from a single sample in a study of regulatory T cells in long-lasting Graves disease. TCRdb reanalysed the multiplex PCR reads using MiXCR and keeps one entry per CDR3 protein. In the table there are about 460,000 distinct CDR3 sequences, about 20% of which are singletons. Specimen: peripheral blood mononuclear cells (PBMCs), collected when the disease was refractory, from a patient treated with antithyroid drugs. These receptors came from a female donor with Graves disease. Each CDR3 is given with its conserved first and last residue. The order of the fields is D gene, clone size, J gene, V gene, CDR3 DNA, CDR3 protein. A D gene is named only where the DNA matches it firmly. Clone size is not always given. Where it is, it says once, few, many or a class for expanded clones.

>TRBD1|.|TRBJ1-1|TRBV7-2
TGTGCCAGCAGCTCAAGCCCCGGGACAGGGGGCATGAACACTGAAGCTTTCTTT
CASSSSPGTGGMNTEAFF
>.|few|TRBJ1-6|TRBV6-1
TGTGCCAGCACGGATCTGGGACTCCAGGATTCACCCCTCCACTTT
CASTDLGLQDSPLHF
>.|.|TRBJ1-1|TRBV28
TGTGCCAGCAGTTTAAAGGCAGGAGCGAACACTGAAGCTTTCTTT
CASSLKAGANTEAFF
>TRBD1|few|TRBJ1-2|TRBV5-1
TGCGCCAGCACCCGGACAGGGGCGCAGGTCTCCGGCTACACCTTC
CASTRTGAQVSGYTF
>.|many|TRBJ1-1|TRBV7-2
TGTGCCAGCAGCTTAGCGAGGGAATCCATGAACACTGAAGCTTTCTTT
CASSLARESMNTEAFF
>.|many|TRBJ2-7|TRBV4-1
TGCGCCAGCAGCCAAGGCAGAGCGACCTACGAGCAGTACTTC
CASSQGRATYEQYF
>TRBD1|few|TRBJ2-7|TRBV7-2
TGTGCCAGCAGCTTTAGGACAGGGGGCGCCTACGAGCAGTACTTC
CASSFRTGGAYEQYF
>TRBD2|once|TRBJ2-3|TRBV28
TGTGCCAGCAGTTTGGGCGGGAGGGCTGTTCCGGATACGCAGTATTTT
CASSLGGRAVPDTQYF
>.|.|TRBJ2-5|TRBV3-1
TGTGCCAGCAGCGCGGACCGGGGGATCCAAGAGACCCAGTACTTC
CASSADRGIQETQYF
>.|many|TRBJ1-1|TRBV7-2
TGTGCCAGCAGCTTAGCGAGAGGGAGGACTGAAGCTTTCTTT
CASSLARGRTEAFF
>.|.|TRBJ2-6|TRBV20-1
TGCAGTGCTTTACAGGCGAAACTAGTCTCTGGGGCCAACGTCCTGACTTTC
CSALQAKLVSGANVLTF
>.|.|TRBJ2-3|TRBV5-1
TGCGCCAGCAGCTTTGACAGAAGCACAGATACGCAGTATTTT
CASSFDRSTDTQYF
>.|.|TRBJ2-5|TRBV3-1
TGTGCCAGTGGCCAAGCCGGGACGGAGACCCAGTACTTC
CASGQAGTETQYF
>.|.|TRBJ1-6|TRBV5-6
TGTGCCAGCAGCTTGGCGGGAAGAGATAATTCACCCCTCCACTTT
CASSLAGRDNSPLHF
>TRBD1|many|TRBJ1-1|TRBV5-5
TGTGCCAGCAGCGGGCTAGGGACAGGGAATACTGAAGCTTTCTTT
CASSGLGTGNTEAFF
>TRBD1|many|TRBJ2-7|TRBV6-1
TGTGCCAGCAGGGGAGACAGGGCCTACGAGCAGTACTTC
CASRGDRAYEQYF
>TRBD1|many|TRBJ1-5|TRBV2
TGTGCCAGCAGTGAGGGACAGAGGGGTCAGCCCCAGCATTTT
CASSEGQRGQPQHF
>TRBD2|many|TRBJ2-5|TRBV28
TGTGCCAGCGGCCCTGCCGGACTAGCGGGGGGGCCAGAGACCCAGTACTTC
CASGPAGLAGGPETQYF
>.|.|TRBJ2-1|TRBV7-9
TGTGCCAGCAGAGGGGACGGGACCTACAATGAGCAGTTCTTC
CASRGDGTYNEQFF
>.|.|TRBJ1-1|TRBV20-1
TGCAGTGCTACCTACGCTGAAGCTTTCTTT
CSATYAEAFF
>TRBD1|few|TRBJ2-7|TRBV16
TGTGCCAGCAGCCGAACGACAGGGGATTCCTACGAGCAGTACTTC
CASSRTTGDSYEQYF
>.|many|TRBJ2-4|TRBV7-2
TGTGCCAGCAGCTTAAATCCGTTCGGACAGTACCAAAACATTCAGTACTTC
CASSLNPFGQYQNIQYF